What follows are 26 T cell receptor beta chains derived from one specimen sequenced in a study of blood T cells in healthy people across ages. Primers used in a second PCR of about 7 to 11 cycles were a sample-barcoded 5' primer and a J-beta primer mix. One entry per CDR3 protein results from TCRdb running MiXCR on the 5' RACE reads. The table lists 1 million to 1.2 million distinct CDR3 sequences, around two fifths of them singletons, with around 12% in the top ten. The sample comprised blood. The receptor source for this set is a man between 18 and 29 years old in good health.

V is TRBV7-2 and J is TRBJ2-1, with 10 bases that match TRBD1. With V trimmed by 3 bases and J by 8 bases, 7 bases remained unmatched. CDR1 is SGHTA and CDR2 is FQGNSA in the germline V gene. The CDR3 covers 15 residues. CDR3 amino acids: CASSFGQGGFYEQFF. The CDR3 region has the DNA TGTGCCAGCAGCTTCGGACAGGGGGGTTTCTATGAGCAGTTCTTC.

The chain recombines TRBV7-6 with TRBJ2-2, with 11 bases lining up with TRBD1. The germline gives CDR1 SGHVS, CDR2 FNYEAQ. The CDR3 runs 20 residues. Germline trimming cut 4 bases from V and 0 bases from J; bases unmatched to any gene: 13. In DNA form, the CDR3 reads TGTGCCAGCAGCTCATTCCCGGGACAGGGGGATATTACGAACACCGGGGAGCTGTTTTTT. As protein: CASSSFPGQGDITNTGELFF.

This clonotype was seen a handful of times. J is TRBJ2-1 and V is TRBV14, with D unresolved. This CDR3 has 17 amino acids. V gave up 0 bases and J gave up 0 bases, with 12 bases separating them. Germline V gene data show CDR1 as SGHDN and CDR2 as FVKESK. The CDR3 DNA sequence: TGTGCCAGCAGCCAAGACCATCACCTAAGCTCCTACAATGAGCAGTTCTTC. Its translation is CASSQDHHLSSYNEQFF.

This clonotype turned up a few times. The CDR3 DNA is TGCAGTGCTAGATCACGGGTTAGCGGGGGCGGCATTCAGTACTTC. Protein product: CSARSRVSGGGIQYF. This chain joins TRBV20-1 and TRBJ2-4; 9 nucleotides agree with TRBD2. The CDR3 is 15 residues long. V lost 2 bases, J lost 9 bases, and 11 bases stayed unmatched. Germline V gene lookup returns CDR1 DFQATT and CDR2 SNEGSKA (reference sequence).

V and J are TRBV4-2 and TRBJ2-3, with D perhaps matching TRBD1 or TRBD2 (7 bases each). Germline V gene data show CDR1 as LGHNA and CDR2 as YNFKEQ. The ends were cut back, 0 bases at V and 2 bases at J, with 15 bases in the middle. CDR3 length equals 17 residues. The chain's CDR3 is CASSQENRGGPTDTQYF. Written as DNA, the CDR3 is TGTGCCAGCAGCCAAGAAAACAGGGGAGGGCCCACAGATACGCAGTATTTT.

This clonotype has just a few counts. Here the CDR3 DNA reads TGTGCCAGCAGCCACCCGCCTCAGGTTAGCTCCTACAATGAGCAGTTCTTC. Protein sequence: CASSHPPQVSSYNEQFF. V and J are TRBV11-2 and TRBJ2-1; D unresolved. Deletions cut 5 bases from V and 0 bases from J, with 17 bases between. Germline V gene data show CDR1 as SGHAT and CDR2 as FQNNGV. The CDR3 totals 17 residues. The full variable domain, in which reference TRBV11-2 and TRBJ2-1 provide the parts outside the CDR3, is EAGVAQSPRYKIIEKRQSVAFWCNPISGHATLYWYQQILGQGPKLLIQFQNNGVVDDSQLPKDRFSAERLKGVDSTLKIQPAKLEDSAVYLCASSHPPQVSSYNEQFFGPGTRLTVL.

The table lists this clonotype with a few counts. The V gene is TRBV20-1, the J gene TRBJ2-5, with D possibly TRBD1 on 5 matching bases. Germline V CDR1 and CDR2: DFQATT, SNEGSKA (reference sequence). This CDR3 spans 16 amino acids. Trimming pared 0 bases from V and 2 bases from J, leaving 16 bases between. This chain's CDR3 is CSARDVEWGHQETQYF. The CDR3 DNA is TGCAGTGCTAGAGATGTGGAATGGGGCCATCAAGAGACCCAGTACTTC.

V usage is TRBV20-1 and J usage is TRBJ2-5; no definite D call. The germline gives CDR1 DFQATT, CDR2 SNEGSKA (reference sequence). Trimming took 5 bases from V and 1 from J, leaving 11 bases between them. This CDR3 spans 13 amino acids. CDR3 sequence (DNA): TGCAGTGCTCTCACCGACGGCCAAGAGACCCAGTACTTC. Translation: CSALTDGQETQYF.

This clonotype was detected only a few times. The chain recombines TRBV2 with TRBJ2-5, with TRBD1 identical over 7 bases. The end of the DNA aligns better with TRBJ2-7, so the J call may be wrong. CDR3 length: 15 residues. Germline V gene data show CDR1 as SNHLY and CDR2 as FYNNEI. The CDR3, as DNA: TGTGCCAGCACAGACAGGGCATCAAGGTCTCGCGAGCAGTACTTC. Protein: CASTDRASRSREQYF.

This clonotype has a handful of counts. The chain recombines TRBV14 with TRBJ2-1; 8 bases agree with TRBD2. From germline, CDR1 is SGHDN and CDR2 FVKESK. The CDR3 sequence is 18 residues long. Unmatched junction bases numbered 16, after V lost 6 bases and J lost 3 bases. The CDR3 coding sequence is TGTGCCAGCAGTCCAAGATTTAGCGGGGAAGGGGTCTACAATGAGCAGTTCTTC. The encoded protein is CASSPRFSGEGVYNEQFF. The entire variable domain, with the rest obtained from reference TRBV14 and TRBJ2-1, is as follows: EAGVTQFPSHSVIEKGQTVTLRCDPISGHDNLYWYRRVMGKEIKFLLHFVKESKQDESGMPNNRFLAERTGGTYSTLKVQPAELEDSGVYFCASSPRFSGEGVYNEQFFGPGTRLTVL.

With respect to this clonotype: A much larger clone lies a single base off, so this may be a read error. The CDR3 does not end in the conserved phenylalanine or tryptophan, so this is likely a read error. This chain links TRBV10-3 with TRBJ2-3; D perhaps matches TRBD2 (5 bases). The CDR3 loop spans 13 amino acids. Germline CDR1 ENHRY, CDR2 SYGVKD. V dropped 8 bases and J dropped 4 bases, with 13 bases sitting between them. The CDR3 coding sequence is TGTGCCATCGGTCCCGGGGAAGCAGATACGCAGTATGTT. Protein sequence: CAIGPGEADTQYV.

This clonotype showed up just once. The chain combines TRBV4-3 with TRBJ2-2; D is perhaps TRBD1 or TRBD2 (5 bases each). V lost 0 bases and J 1 base, leaving 12 bases between the germline ends. Germline V gene data show CDR1 as LGHNA and CDR2 as YSLEER. The CDR3 runs to 17 residues. This chain's CDR3 is CASSQDGARLNTGELFF. In DNA, the CDR3 is TGCGCCAGCAGCCAAGACGGGGCCCGATTGAACACCGGGGAGCTGTTTTTT.

Ten or more counts support this clonotype. The rearrangement uses TRBV6-5 and TRBJ2-7; D is ambiguous. Trimming shortened V by 2 bases and J by 0 bases, and 14 bases separated the two germline ends. The germline gives CDR1 MNHEY, CDR2 SVGAGI. The CDR3 length is 16 residues. The CDR3 here is CASSYGSAAGSYEQYF. The CDR3 DNA sequence: TGTGCCAGCAGTTACGGCTCTGCCGCTGGCTCCTACGAGCAGTACTTC.

Only one count was recorded for this clonotype. V is TRBV7-2 and J is TRBJ2-3; D unclear. The V and J ends lost 6 bases and 6 bases respectively, with 22 bases between them. The CDR3 runs 16 residues. Germline V gives CDR1 SGHTA, CDR2 FQGNSA. As DNA, the CDR3 is TGTGCCAGCAGTTCTCCTCTCCATGTCGCTCGGGATACGCAGTATTTT. Its protein product is CASSSPLHVARDTQYF.

The genes are TRBV7-9 and TRBJ1-2; maybe TRBD1 (5 bases). Trimming removed 1 base at V and 8 bases at J, with 23 bases between. CDR3 length: 17 amino acids. Germline lookup yields CDR1 SEHNR and CDR2 FQNEAQ (reference sequence). The CDR3, as DNA: TGTGCCAGCAGCTTAGATCGCAGGGTTAGCGTTGGTGGAGGCTACACCTTC. Its translation is CASSLDRRVSVGGGYTF.

V and J are TRBV4-3 and TRBJ2-7, with 8 bases identical to TRBD1. The germline gives CDR1 LGHNA, CDR2 YSLEER. This CDR3 is built from 15 residues. V was clipped by 1 base and J by 2 bases; unmatched bases: 4. The CDR3: CASSQGQGATYEQYF. CDR3 coding DNA: TGCGCCAGCAGCCAAGGGCAGGGGGCTACCTACGAGCAGTACTTC.

The CDR3 sequence is CASSSTWAETQYF. Here the CDR3 DNA reads TGTGCCAGCAGCTCCACTTGGGCCGAGACCCAGTACTTC. V gene TRBV6-2 or TRBV6-3 combines with J gene TRBJ2-7; D is unclear. The J call may be incorrect, as the DNA end agrees better with TRBJ2-5. CDR3 length: 13 amino acids. Looked up from germline, CDR1 is MNHEY and CDR2 is SVGEGT.

CDR3 in amino acids: CASRRLGYQETQYF. CDR3 nucleotides: TGTGCCAGCAGACGCCTAGGGTACCAAGAGACCCAGTACTTC. J is TRBJ2-5 and V is TRBV6-5; D remains ambiguous. V gave up 6 bases and J gave up 0 bases, with 11 bases separating them. There are 14 residues in the CDR3. CDR1 MNHEY and CDR2 SVGAGI come from the germline V gene.

V is TRBV6-2 or TRBV6-3 and J is TRBJ1-6, with D perhaps matching TRBD1 (6 bases). Germline V gene lookup returns CDR1 MNHEY and CDR2 SVGEGT. V lost 6 bases, J lost 6 bases, and 15 bases lay in between. The CDR3 has 15 amino acids. The chain's CDR3 is CASSPNRERNSPLHF. As DNA, the CDR3 is TGTGCCAGCAGCCCTAACAGGGAGCGTAATTCACCCCTCCACTTT.

The sample holds a few counts of this clonotype. This chain joins TRBV20-1 and TRBJ2-3; D gene unclear. V gave up 1 base and J gave up 0 bases, with 11 bases separating them. Germline V gives CDR1 DFQATT, CDR2 SNEGSKA (reference sequence). CDR3 length: 15 residues. The CDR3 sequence: CSARGALPSTDTQYF. CDR3 DNA: TGCAGTGCTAGAGGGGCGTTACCTAGCACAGATACGCAGTATTTT.

This clonotype was found a few times. The chain carries TRBV20-1 and TRBJ1-3; D is undetermined. Germline CDR1 and CDR2: DFQATT and SNEGSKA (reference sequence). This CDR3 contains 14 residues. V was shortened by 6 bases and J by 3 bases, with 15 bases between the two germline ends. CDR3 in amino acids: CSATGEGYGNTIYF. CDR3 coding DNA: TGCAGTGCCACGGGCGAAGGCTATGGAAACACCATATATTTT.

This chain uses TRBV24-1 with TRBJ1-2; D perhaps matches TRBD1 (5 bases). CDR1 KGHDR and CDR2 SFDVKD come from the germline V gene. The CDR3 runs 13 residues. The V end was cut by 5 bases, the J end by 6 bases, with 12 bases between. This CDR3 is CATSAGIRDGYTF. CDR3 nucleotide sequence: TGTGCCACCAGTGCCGGGATCAGGGATGGCTACACCTTC.

V and J are TRBV4-2 and TRBJ1-4; 8 bases map to TRBD1. The ends lost 8 bases at V and 2 bases at J; junction bases unmatched: 7. The CDR3 is 15 residues long. The germline CDR1 and CDR2 sequences are LGHNA and YNFKEQ. The CDR3 reads CASGLTGGTNEKLFF. CDR3 DNA: TGTGCCAGCGGCTTAACAGGGGGGACTAATGAAAAACTGTTTTTT.

The chain recombines TRBV19 with TRBJ2-1; 11 nucleotides agree with TRBD2. Unmatched junction bases numbered 7, after V lost 5 bases and J lost 4 bases. Germline assignment: CDR1 LNHDA and CDR2 SQIVND (reference sequence). This CDR3 is built from 16 residues. The CDR3 sequence: CASSLQLAGGYNEQFF. CDR3 DNA sequence: TGTGCCAGTAGTCTTCAGCTAGCGGGGGGTTACAATGAGCAGTTCTTC.

The chain is built from TRBV5-6 and TRBJ1-1; 9 bases agree with TRBD1. Germline values: CDR1 SGHDT, CDR2 YYEEEE. The CDR3 is made up of 16 amino acids. Germline trimming cut 3 bases from V and 5 bases from J; bases unmatched to any gene: 11. CDR3 sequence (DNA): TGTGCCAGCAGCTCGGGACAGGGCCGTGATATAACTGAAGCTTTCTTT. It is translated as CASSSGQGRDITEAFF.

The chain couples TRBV2 to TRBJ2-5, with D possibly matching TRBD1 (6 bases). The length of the CDR3 is 14 residues. Germline V gene sequence: CDR1 SNHLY, CDR2 FYNNEI. V was cut by 4 bases and J by 11 bases, with 20 bases left in between. The CDR3 DNA reads as TGTGCCAGCAGTGGTCTCCAGGGGTACAATGAGCAGTACTTC. It translates to CASSGLQGYNEQYF.